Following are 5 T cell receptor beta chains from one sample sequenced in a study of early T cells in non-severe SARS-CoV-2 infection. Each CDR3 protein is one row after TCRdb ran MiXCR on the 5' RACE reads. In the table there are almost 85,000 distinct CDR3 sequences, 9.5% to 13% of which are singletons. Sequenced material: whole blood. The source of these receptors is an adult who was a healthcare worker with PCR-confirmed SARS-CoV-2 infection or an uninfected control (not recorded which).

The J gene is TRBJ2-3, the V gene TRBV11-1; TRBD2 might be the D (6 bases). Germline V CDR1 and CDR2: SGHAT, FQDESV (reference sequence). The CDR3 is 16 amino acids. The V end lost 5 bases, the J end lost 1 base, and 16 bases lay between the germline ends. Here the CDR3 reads CASSHGTVRGTDTQYF. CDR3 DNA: TGTGCCAGCAGCCATGGGACTGTCAGAGGCACAGATACGCAGTATTTT.

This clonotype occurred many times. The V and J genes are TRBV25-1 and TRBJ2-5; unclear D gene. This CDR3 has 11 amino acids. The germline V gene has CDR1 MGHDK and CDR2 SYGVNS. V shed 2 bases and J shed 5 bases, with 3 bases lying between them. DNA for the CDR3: TGTGCCAGCAGTGAAAGCGAGACCCAGTACTTC. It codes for CASSESETQYF.

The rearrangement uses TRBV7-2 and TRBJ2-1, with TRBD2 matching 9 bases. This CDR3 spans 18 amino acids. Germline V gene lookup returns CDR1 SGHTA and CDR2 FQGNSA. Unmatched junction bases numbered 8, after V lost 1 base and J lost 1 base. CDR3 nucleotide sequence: TGTGCCAGCAGCTTAGAGAGACTAGCGGCCTATTCCTACAATGAGCAGTTCTTC. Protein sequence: CASSLERLAAYSYNEQFF.

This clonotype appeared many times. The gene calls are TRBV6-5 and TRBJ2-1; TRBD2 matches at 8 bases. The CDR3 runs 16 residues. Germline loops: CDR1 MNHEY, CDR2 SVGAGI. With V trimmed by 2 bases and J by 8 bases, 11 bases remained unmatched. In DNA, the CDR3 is TGTGCCAGCAGTTACGGTTGGACTAGCTTCAGTGATGAGCAGTTCTTC. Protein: CASSYGWTSFSDEQFF.

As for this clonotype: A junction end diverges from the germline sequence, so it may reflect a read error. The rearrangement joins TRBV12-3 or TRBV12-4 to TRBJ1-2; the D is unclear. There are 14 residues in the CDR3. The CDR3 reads CASSLKGANYGHTF. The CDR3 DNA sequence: TGTGCCAGCAGTTTAAAGGGTGCTAACTATGGCCACACCTTC.